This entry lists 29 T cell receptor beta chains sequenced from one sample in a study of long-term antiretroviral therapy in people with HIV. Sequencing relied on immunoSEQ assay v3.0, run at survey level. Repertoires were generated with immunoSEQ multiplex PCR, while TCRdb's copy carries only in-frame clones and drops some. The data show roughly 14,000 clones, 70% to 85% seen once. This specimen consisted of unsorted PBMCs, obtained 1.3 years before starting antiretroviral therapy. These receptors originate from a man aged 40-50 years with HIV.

This CDR3 reads CASRFNSGKKHF. The CDR3 region has the DNA TGTGCAAGTCGCTTTAACTCGGGGAAAAAGCATTTT. The chain combines TRBV12-2 with TRBJ1-5. TRBV12-2 is tagged as a pseudogene. CDR3 size: 12 residues.

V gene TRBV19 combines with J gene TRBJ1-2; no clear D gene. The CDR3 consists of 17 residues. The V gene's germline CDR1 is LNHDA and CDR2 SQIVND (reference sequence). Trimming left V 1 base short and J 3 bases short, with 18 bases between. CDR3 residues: CASSIAAVDPADYGYTF. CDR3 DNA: TGTGCCAGTAGTATAGCCGCGGTCGATCCGGCCGACTATGGCTACACCTTC.

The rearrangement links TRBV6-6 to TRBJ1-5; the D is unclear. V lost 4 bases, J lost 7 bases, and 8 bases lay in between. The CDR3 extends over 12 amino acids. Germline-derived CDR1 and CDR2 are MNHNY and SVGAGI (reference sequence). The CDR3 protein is CASSFPYQPQHF. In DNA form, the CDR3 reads TGTGCCAGCAGTTTCCCTTACCAGCCCCAGCATTTT.

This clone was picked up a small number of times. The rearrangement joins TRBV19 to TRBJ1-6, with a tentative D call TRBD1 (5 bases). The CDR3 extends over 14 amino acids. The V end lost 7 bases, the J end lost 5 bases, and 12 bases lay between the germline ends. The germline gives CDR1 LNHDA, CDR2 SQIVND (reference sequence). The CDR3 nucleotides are TGTGCCAGTAATCGAGGGGTTAATAATTCACCCCTCCACTTT. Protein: CASNRGVNNSPLHF.

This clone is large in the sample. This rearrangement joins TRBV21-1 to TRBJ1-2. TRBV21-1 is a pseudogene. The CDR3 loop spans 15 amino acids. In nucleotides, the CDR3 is TGTGCCAGCAGCAAAGAAGGAAGAAGCCTCTATGGCTACACCTTC. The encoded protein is CASSKEGRSLYGYTF.

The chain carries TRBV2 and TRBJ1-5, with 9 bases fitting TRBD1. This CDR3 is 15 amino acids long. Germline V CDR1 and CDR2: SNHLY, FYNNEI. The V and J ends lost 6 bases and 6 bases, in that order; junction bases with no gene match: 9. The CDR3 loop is CASSYRDRDGQPQHF. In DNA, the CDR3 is TGTGCCAGCAGCTACCGGGACAGGGACGGTCAGCCCCAGCATTTT.

For the CDR3, the DNA is TGTGCCAGCAGCCGGGACAGCCTGGCGAACACCGGGGAGCTGTTTTTT. Translating gives CASSRDSLANTGELFF. The rearrangement uses TRBV5-4 and TRBJ2-2, with 7 bases identical to TRBD1. V lost 4 bases, J lost 0 bases, and 6 bases stayed unmatched. The CDR3 totals 16 residues. Looked up from germline, CDR1 is SGHNT and CDR2 is YYREEE (reference sequence).

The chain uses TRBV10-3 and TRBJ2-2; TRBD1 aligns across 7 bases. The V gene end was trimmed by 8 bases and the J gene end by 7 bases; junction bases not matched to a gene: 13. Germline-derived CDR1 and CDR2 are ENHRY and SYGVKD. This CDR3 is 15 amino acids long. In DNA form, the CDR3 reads TGTGCCATCCTCCCGGGACAGTTTTTCGGCGGGGAGCTGTTTTTT. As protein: CAILPGQFFGGELFF.

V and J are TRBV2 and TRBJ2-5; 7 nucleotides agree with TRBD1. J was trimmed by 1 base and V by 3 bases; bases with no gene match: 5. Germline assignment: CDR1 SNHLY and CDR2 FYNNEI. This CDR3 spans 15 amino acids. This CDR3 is CASSDRGQTQETQYF. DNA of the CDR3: TGTGCCAGCAGTGATCGGGGACAGACCCAAGAGACCCAGTACTTC.

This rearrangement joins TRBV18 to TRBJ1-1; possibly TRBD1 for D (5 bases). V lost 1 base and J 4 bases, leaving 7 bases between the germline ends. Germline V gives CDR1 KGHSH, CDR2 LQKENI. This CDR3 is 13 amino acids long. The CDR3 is CASSPQGSTEAFF. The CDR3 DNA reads TGTGCCAGCTCACCACAGGGGAGCACTGAAGCTTTCTTT.

CDR3 DNA sequence: TGTGCCAGCAGCAAATGGCCAGGAGGGTACCAAGAGACCCAGTACTTC. Translation gives CASSKWPGGYQETQYF. This rearrangement joins TRBV21-1 to TRBJ2-5; TRBD2 is the table's D call and was not checked against the DNA. TRBV21-1 constitutes a pseudogene. This CDR3 comprises 16 residues.

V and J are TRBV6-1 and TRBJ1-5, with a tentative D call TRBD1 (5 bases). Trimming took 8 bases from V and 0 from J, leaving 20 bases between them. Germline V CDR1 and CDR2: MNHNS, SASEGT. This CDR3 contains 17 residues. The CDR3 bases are TGTGCCAGCCGTGGGGCGCCCCGGACGGTTAGCAATCAGCCCCAGCATTTT. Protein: CASRGAPRTVSNQPQHF.

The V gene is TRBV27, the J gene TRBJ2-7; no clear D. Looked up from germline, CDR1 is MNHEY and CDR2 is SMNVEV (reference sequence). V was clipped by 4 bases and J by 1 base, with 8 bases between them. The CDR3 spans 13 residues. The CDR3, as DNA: TGTGCCAGCAGTTACGGCAAATCCTACGAGCAGTACTTC. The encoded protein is CASSYGKSYEQYF.

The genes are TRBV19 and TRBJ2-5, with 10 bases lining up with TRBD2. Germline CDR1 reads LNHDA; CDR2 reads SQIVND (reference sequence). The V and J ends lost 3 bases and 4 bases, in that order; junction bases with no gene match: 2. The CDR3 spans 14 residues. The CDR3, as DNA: TGTGCCAGTAGTATTACTAGCGGGGTAGAGACCCAGTACTTC. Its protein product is CASSITSGVETQYF.

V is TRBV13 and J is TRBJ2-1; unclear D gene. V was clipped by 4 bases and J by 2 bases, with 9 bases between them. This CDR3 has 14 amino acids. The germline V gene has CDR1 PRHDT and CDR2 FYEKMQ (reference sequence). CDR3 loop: CASSSDGAYNEQFF. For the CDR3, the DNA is TGTGCCAGCAGCTCGGACGGAGCCTACAATGAGCAGTTCTTC.

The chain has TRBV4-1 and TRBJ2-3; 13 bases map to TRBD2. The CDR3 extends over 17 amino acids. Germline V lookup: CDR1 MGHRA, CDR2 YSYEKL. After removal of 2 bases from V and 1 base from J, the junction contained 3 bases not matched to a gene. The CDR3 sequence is CASSQTGLAGRTDTQYF. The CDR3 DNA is TGCGCCAGCAGCCAAACGGGACTAGCGGGGCGCACAGATACGCAGTATTTT.

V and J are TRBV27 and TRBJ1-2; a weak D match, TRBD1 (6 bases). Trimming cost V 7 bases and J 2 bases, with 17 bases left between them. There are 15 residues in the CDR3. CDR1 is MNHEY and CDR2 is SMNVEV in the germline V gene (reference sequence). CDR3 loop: CASTQRGGANYGYTF. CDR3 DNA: TGTGCCAGCACTCAACGGGGGGGGGCCAACTATGGCTACACCTTC.

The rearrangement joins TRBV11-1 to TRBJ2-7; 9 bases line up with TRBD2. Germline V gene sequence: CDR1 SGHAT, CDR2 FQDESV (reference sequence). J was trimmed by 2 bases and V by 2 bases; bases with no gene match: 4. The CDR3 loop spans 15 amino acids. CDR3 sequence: CASSLLGGGAYEQYF. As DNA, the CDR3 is TGTGCCAGCAGCTTACTTGGCGGGGGGGCCTACGAGCAGTACTTC.

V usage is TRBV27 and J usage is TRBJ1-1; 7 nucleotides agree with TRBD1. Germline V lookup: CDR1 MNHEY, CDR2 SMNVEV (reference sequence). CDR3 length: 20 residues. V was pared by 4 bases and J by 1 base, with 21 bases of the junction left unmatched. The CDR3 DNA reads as TGTGCCAGCAGTTCGCCCTCGGACAGGTTCTCAACCGGAGGGAACACTGAAGCTTTCTTT. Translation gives CASSSPSDRFSTGGNTEAFF.

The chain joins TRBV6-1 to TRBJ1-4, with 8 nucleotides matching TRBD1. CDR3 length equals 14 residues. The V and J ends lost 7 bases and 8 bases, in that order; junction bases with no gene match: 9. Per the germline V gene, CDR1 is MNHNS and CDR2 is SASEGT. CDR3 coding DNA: TGTGCCAGCACCCCCAGGGGGCGCGAGGAAAAACTGTTTTTT. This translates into CASTPRGREEKLFF.

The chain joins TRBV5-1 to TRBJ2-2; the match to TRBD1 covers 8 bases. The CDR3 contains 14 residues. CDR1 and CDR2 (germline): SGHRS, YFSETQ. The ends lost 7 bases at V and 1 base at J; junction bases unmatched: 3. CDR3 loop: CASAGTGNTGELFF. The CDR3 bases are TGCGCCAGCGCCGGGACAGGGAACACCGGGGAGCTGTTTTTT.

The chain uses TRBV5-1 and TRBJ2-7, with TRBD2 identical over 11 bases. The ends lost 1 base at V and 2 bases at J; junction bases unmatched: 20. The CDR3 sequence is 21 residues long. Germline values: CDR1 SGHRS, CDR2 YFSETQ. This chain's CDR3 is CASSLRTAFQLAGGTTYEQYF. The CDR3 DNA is TGCGCCAGCAGCTTGAGGACAGCTTTTCAGCTAGCGGGGGGCACCACCTACGAGCAGTACTTC.

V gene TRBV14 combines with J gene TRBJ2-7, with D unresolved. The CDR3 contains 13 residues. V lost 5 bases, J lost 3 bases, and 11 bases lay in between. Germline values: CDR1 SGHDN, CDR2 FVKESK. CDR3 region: CASSLGTGYEQYF. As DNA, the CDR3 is TGTGCCAGCAGCTTAGGAACGGGCTACGAGCAGTACTTC. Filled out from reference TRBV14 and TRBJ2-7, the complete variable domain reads EAGVTQFPSHSVIEKGQTVTLRCDPISGHDNLYWYRRVMGKEIKFLLHFVKESKQDESGMPNNRFLAERTGGTYSTLKVQPAELEDSGVYFCASSLGTGYEQYFGPGTRLTVT.

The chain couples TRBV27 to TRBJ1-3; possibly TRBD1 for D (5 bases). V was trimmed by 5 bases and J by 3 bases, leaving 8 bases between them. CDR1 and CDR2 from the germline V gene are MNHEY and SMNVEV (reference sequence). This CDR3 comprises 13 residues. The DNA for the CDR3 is TGTGCCAGCAGTCAGGGCGGTGGAAACACCATATATTTT. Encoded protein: CASSQGGGNTIYF.

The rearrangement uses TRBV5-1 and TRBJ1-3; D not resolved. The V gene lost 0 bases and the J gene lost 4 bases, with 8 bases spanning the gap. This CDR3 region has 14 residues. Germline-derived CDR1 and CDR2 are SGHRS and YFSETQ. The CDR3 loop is CASSLGDSGNTIYF. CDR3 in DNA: TGCGCCAGCAGCTTGGGAGACTCAGGAAACACCATATATTTT.

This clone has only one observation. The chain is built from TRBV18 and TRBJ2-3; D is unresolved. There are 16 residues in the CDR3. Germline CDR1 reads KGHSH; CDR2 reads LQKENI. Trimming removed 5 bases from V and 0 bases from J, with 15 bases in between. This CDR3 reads CASSASLGSSTDTQYF. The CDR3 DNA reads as TGTGCCAGCTCAGCCTCGTTGGGATCTAGCACAGATACGCAGTATTTT.

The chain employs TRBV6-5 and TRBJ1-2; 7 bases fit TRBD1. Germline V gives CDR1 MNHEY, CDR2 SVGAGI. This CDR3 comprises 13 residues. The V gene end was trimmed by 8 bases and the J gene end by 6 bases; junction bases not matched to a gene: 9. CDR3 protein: CASRDSGTHGYTF. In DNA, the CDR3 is TGTGCCAGCCGGGACAGCGGGACCCATGGCTACACCTTC.

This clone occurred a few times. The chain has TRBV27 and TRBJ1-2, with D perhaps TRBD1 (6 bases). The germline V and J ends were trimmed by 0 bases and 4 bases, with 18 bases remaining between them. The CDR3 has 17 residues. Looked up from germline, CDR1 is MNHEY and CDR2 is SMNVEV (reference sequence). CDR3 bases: TGTGCCAGCAGTTTATCGGGGCAAACGACAGGTTTCTATGGCTACACCTTC. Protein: CASSLSGQTTGFYGYTF.

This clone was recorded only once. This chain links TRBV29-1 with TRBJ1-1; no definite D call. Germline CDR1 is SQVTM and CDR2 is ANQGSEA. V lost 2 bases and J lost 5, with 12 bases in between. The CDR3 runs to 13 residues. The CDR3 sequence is CSVEPFSATEAFF. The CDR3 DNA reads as TGCAGCGTTGAACCATTCTCGGCTACTGAAGCTTTCTTT.